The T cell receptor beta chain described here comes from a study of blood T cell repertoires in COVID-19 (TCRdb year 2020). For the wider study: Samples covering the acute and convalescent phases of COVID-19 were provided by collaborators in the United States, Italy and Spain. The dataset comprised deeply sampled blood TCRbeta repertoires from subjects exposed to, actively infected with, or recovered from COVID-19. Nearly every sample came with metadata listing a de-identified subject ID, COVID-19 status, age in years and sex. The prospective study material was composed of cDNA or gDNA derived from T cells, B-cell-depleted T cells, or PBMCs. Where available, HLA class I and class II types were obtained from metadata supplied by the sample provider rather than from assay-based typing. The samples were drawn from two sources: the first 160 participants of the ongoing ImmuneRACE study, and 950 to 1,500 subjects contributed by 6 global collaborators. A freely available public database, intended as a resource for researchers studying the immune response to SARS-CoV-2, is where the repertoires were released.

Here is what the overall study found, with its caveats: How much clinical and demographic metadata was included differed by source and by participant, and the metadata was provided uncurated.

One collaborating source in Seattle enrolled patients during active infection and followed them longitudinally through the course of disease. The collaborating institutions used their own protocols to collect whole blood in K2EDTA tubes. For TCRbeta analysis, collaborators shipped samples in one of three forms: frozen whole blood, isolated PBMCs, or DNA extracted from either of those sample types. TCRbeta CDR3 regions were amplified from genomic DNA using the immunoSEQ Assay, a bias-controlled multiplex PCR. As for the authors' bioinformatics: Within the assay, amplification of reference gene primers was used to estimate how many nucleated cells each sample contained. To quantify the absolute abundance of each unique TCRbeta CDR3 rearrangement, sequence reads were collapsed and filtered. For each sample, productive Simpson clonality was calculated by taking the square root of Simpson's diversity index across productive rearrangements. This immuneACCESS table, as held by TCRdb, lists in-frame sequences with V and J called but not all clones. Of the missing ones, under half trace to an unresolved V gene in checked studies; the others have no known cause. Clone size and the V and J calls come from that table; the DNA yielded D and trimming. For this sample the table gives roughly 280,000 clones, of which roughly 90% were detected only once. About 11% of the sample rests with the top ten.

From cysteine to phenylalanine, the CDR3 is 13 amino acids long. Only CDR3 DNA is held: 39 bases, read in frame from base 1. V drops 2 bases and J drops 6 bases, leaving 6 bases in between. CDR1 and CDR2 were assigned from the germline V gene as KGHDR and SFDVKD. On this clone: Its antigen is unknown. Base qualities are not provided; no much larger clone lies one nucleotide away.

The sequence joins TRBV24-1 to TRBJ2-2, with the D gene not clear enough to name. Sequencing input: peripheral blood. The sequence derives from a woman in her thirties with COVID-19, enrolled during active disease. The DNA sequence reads TGTGCCACCAGTGATTCTTCTGCCGGGGAGCTGTTTTTT. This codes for CATSDSSAGELFF.